The rows below give T cell receptor beta chains drawn from one sample of a study of human T cells and chemical hapten exposure. TCRdb re-derived calls from the RACE reads in MiXCR, one entry per CDR3 protein. The sample consists of 79,000 or so distinct CDR3 sequences, 30% to 35% of them appearing once. Material: whole blood, obtained in connection with sensitization to the hapten diphenylcyclopropenone (DPC). The source is a man aged 35 to 55 with alopecia areata. Some clones in this sample may be carry-over from other donors' samples. Both conserved end residues are part of each CDR3. Fields, in order: CDR3 DNA, CDR3 protein, clone size, CDR3 length, V gene, D gene, J gene. The D gene is left open where the match is weak. Rows give clone size only sometimes, using once, few, many, or a class for an expanded clone.

cdr3_nt: TGCGCCAGCAGCTTGGAGCCGGGAAACGCCGGGGAGCTGTTTTTT
cdr3_aa: CASSLEPGNAGELFF
clone_size: few
cdr3_length: 15
v_call: TRBV5-1
d_call: .
j_call: TRBJ2-2

cdr3_nt: TGTGCCAGCAGCCAAGTAGCAGAGAACACCGGGGAGCTGTTTTTT
cdr3_aa: CASSQVAENTGELFF
clone_size: few
cdr3_length: 15
v_call: TRBV3-1
d_call: .
j_call: TRBJ2-2

cdr3_nt: TGCGCCAGCAGCTCCCCTTCCACCGGGCGGTTGAACACTGAAGCTTTCTTT
cdr3_aa: CASSSPSTGRLNTEAFF
clone_size: .
cdr3_length: 17
v_call: TRBV5-1
d_call: .
j_call: TRBJ1-1

cdr3_nt: TGTGCCAGCCGGGACAGCGCCTACGAGCAGTACTTC
cdr3_aa: CASRDSAYEQYF
clone_size: .
cdr3_length: 12
v_call: TRBV7-2
d_call: TRBD1
j_call: TRBJ2-7

cdr3_nt: TGTGCCAGCAGTTTAGGAGCCCACACTGAAGCTTTCTTT
cdr3_aa: CASSLGAHTEAFF
clone_size: .
cdr3_length: 13
v_call: TRBV28
d_call: .
j_call: TRBJ1-1

cdr3_nt: TGTGCCAGCAGCCGTGGGGAGGGACGTGGCTACACCTTC
cdr3_aa: CASSRGEGRGYTF
clone_size: few
cdr3_length: 13
v_call: TRBV3-1
d_call: .
j_call: TRBJ1-2

cdr3_nt: TGTGCCACCAGCAGATCCGTCCCAGGGGATAATTACGAGCAGTACTTC
cdr3_aa: CATSRSVPGDNYEQYF
clone_size: .
cdr3_length: 16
v_call: TRBV15
d_call: .
j_call: TRBJ2-7

cdr3_nt: TGTGCCAGCAGCTTGCCTTCAACTAGCTTGACCGGGGAGCTGTTTTTT
cdr3_aa: CASSLPSTSLTGELFF
clone_size: few
cdr3_length: 16
v_call: TRBV5-6
d_call: .
j_call: TRBJ2-2

cdr3_nt: TGTGCCAGCACCTCACAGGGGCTCGGGGTGGAGACCCAGTACTTC
cdr3_aa: CASTSQGLGVETQYF
clone_size: .
cdr3_length: 15
v_call: TRBV28
d_call: TRBD1
j_call: TRBJ2-5

cdr3_nt: TGTGCCAGCAGCCAAGATATGACCCTCCTCCAAGAGACCCAGTACTTC
cdr3_aa: CASSQDMTLLQETQYF
clone_size: .
cdr3_length: 16
v_call: TRBV3-1
d_call: .
j_call: TRBJ2-5

cdr3_nt: TGTGCCAGTCCGGGGAGACGCAATGGCTACACCTTC
cdr3_aa: CASPGRRNGYTF
clone_size: few
cdr3_length: 12
v_call: TRBV19
d_call: .
j_call: TRBJ1-2

cdr3_nt: TGTGCCAGCAGTTTGGGGAGACTCCGCACCTCACCCCTCCACTTT
cdr3_aa: CASSLGRLRTSPLHF
clone_size: .
cdr3_length: 15
v_call: TRBV28
d_call: .
j_call: TRBJ1-6

cdr3_nt: TGTGCCAGCGGAATCCAGGGAACAGATACGCAGTATTTT
cdr3_aa: CASGIQGTDTQYF
clone_size: .
cdr3_length: 13
v_call: TRBV6-1
d_call: .
j_call: TRBJ2-3

cdr3_nt: TGTGCCAGCAGATCTCACAGAAGTTCCTACGAGCAGTACTTC
cdr3_aa: CASRSHRSSYEQYF
clone_size: few
cdr3_length: 14
v_call: TRBV25-1
d_call: .
j_call: TRBJ2-7

cdr3_nt: TGCAGTGCTTCAGACAGGGGGACTGAAGCTTTCTTT
cdr3_aa: CSASDRGTEAFF
clone_size: .
cdr3_length: 12
v_call: TRBV20-1
d_call: TRBD1
j_call: TRBJ1-1

cdr3_nt: TGCAGTGCTAGAGACCCCGGCCCCCTCGAGCAGTACTTC
cdr3_aa: CSARDPGPLEQYF
clone_size: few
cdr3_length: 13
v_call: TRBV20-1
d_call: .
j_call: TRBJ2-7

cdr3_nt: TGTGCCAGTAGTATAGCGGCCGGGGAGACCCAGTACTTC
cdr3_aa: CASSIAAGETQYF
clone_size: .
cdr3_length: 13
v_call: TRBV19
d_call: .
j_call: TRBJ2-5

cdr3_nt: TGTGCCACTGGGACCCCGGGACAGGGCCTATCCTCTGGGGCCAACGTCCTGACTTTC
cdr3_aa: CATGTPGQGLSSGANVLTF
clone_size: .
cdr3_length: 19
v_call: TRBV19
d_call: TRBD1
j_call: TRBJ2-6

cdr3_nt: TGTGCCAGCAGATCTAGCGGGGGCACCTACGAGCAGTACTTC
cdr3_aa: CASRSSGGTYEQYF
clone_size: few
cdr3_length: 14
v_call: TRBV11-2
d_call: TRBD2
j_call: TRBJ2-7

cdr3_nt: TGCAGTGCTAGAGCTGGACAGGGGCGGGCTGAAGCTTTCTTT
cdr3_aa: CSARAGQGRAEAFF
clone_size: once
cdr3_length: 14
v_call: TRBV20-1
d_call: TRBD1
j_call: TRBJ1-1

cdr3_nt: TGTGCCAGCAGTCCAGAAACGGACATTCAGTACTTC
cdr3_aa: CASSPETDIQYF
clone_size: .
cdr3_length: 12
v_call: TRBV12-3/TRBV12-4
d_call: .
j_call: TRBJ2-4

cdr3_nt: TGTGCCAGCAGTTACTCGAGGGGTACAGGGGTCGAGCAGTACTTC
cdr3_aa: CASSYSRGTGVEQYF
clone_size: .
cdr3_length: 15
v_call: TRBV6-5
d_call: TRBD1
j_call: TRBJ2-7

cdr3_nt: TGTGCCAGCAGCTCTAGCGGGGGGAGCTACAATGAGCAGTTCTTC
cdr3_aa: CASSSSGGSYNEQFF
clone_size: few
cdr3_length: 15
v_call: TRBV7-2
d_call: TRBD2
j_call: TRBJ2-1

cdr3_nt: TGTGCCAGCAGCTTCCGACTAGCGGGAGGTGATGAGCAGTTCTTC
cdr3_aa: CASSFRLAGGDEQFF
clone_size: .
cdr3_length: 15
v_call: TRBV11-2
d_call: TRBD2
j_call: TRBJ2-1

cdr3_nt: TGTGCCAGCAGCTTATGGACTAGCGGGTCCTACGAGCAGTACTTC
cdr3_aa: CASSLWTSGSYEQYF
clone_size: .
cdr3_length: 15
v_call: TRBV7-9
d_call: TRBD2
j_call: TRBJ2-7

cdr3_nt: TGTGCCAGCAGCTTAGGACAGGGGGCAGGACACGAGCAGTACTTC
cdr3_aa: CASSLGQGAGHEQYF
clone_size: once
cdr3_length: 15
v_call: TRBV11-2
d_call: TRBD1
j_call: TRBJ2-7

cdr3_nt: TGTGCCAGCAGCTGGGGACTAATTGCAACTAATGAAAAACTGTTTTTT
cdr3_aa: CASSWGLIATNEKLFF
clone_size: .
cdr3_length: 16
v_call: TRBV5-6
d_call: .
j_call: TRBJ1-4

cdr3_nt: TGTGCCAGCAGCCCGCTGGGGGCCAGTATTAGTAGGGAGCAGTACTTC
cdr3_aa: CASSPLGASISREQYF
clone_size: few
cdr3_length: 16
v_call: TRBV28
d_call: .
j_call: TRBJ2-7

cdr3_nt: TGTGCCAGCAGCTCACAAAAGTTTCAGCCCCAGCATTTT
cdr3_aa: CASSSQKFQPQHF
clone_size: .
cdr3_length: 13
v_call: TRBV7-2
d_call: .
j_call: TRBJ1-5

cdr3_nt: TGTGCCAGCAGTGAAAACCCCCTAAAGGGCAATGAGCAGTTCTTC
cdr3_aa: CASSENPLKGNEQFF
clone_size: .
cdr3_length: 15
v_call: TRBV2
d_call: .
j_call: TRBJ2-1

cdr3_nt: TGTGCCAGCAGTTACGGGACTAGCGGGGAGGGCGGTACGCAGTATTTT
cdr3_aa: CASSYGTSGEGGTQYF
clone_size: few
cdr3_length: 16
v_call: TRBV6-6
d_call: TRBD2
j_call: TRBJ2-3

cdr3_nt: TGTGCCAGCAGCGTAGCTGGACGGAATGAAAAACTGTTTTTT
cdr3_aa: CASSVAGRNEKLFF
clone_size: few
cdr3_length: 14
v_call: TRBV9
d_call: .
j_call: TRBJ1-4

cdr3_nt: TGTGCCAGCAGCTTGGGGCTAGCGGGAGTCCCCGGGGGCCAAGAGACCCAGTACTTC
cdr3_aa: CASSLGLAGVPGGQETQYF
clone_size: few
cdr3_length: 19
v_call: TRBV5-8
d_call: TRBD2
j_call: TRBJ2-5

cdr3_nt: TGTGCCAGCACCTTGACCCGACAGTTCTATAATTCACCCCTCCACTTT
cdr3_aa: CASTLTRQFYNSPLHF
clone_size: few
cdr3_length: 16
v_call: TRBV3-1
d_call: .
j_call: TRBJ1-6

cdr3_nt: TGTGCCAGCAGCCAAGCCCGAGGGGGTAAGGACATTCAGTACTTC
cdr3_aa: CASSQARGGKDIQYF
clone_size: few
cdr3_length: 15
v_call: TRBV3-1
d_call: .
j_call: TRBJ2-4

cdr3_nt: TGTGCCAGCAGCTTAGCAGGGATCACTGAAGCTTTCTTT
cdr3_aa: CASSLAGITEAFF
clone_size: .
cdr3_length: 13
v_call: TRBV11-2
d_call: .
j_call: TRBJ1-1

cdr3_nt: TGTGCCAGCAGTTTAAGGGTTCTAGCGGGAGCCACGGGGGAGTTCTTC
cdr3_aa: CASSLRVLAGATGEFF
clone_size: .
cdr3_length: 16
v_call: TRBV12-3/TRBV12-4
d_call: TRBD2
j_call: TRBJ2-1

cdr3_nt: TGTGCCAGCACTCCACTAGCGGGAGTTTCGGGGGCCAACGTCCTGACTTTC
cdr3_aa: CASTPLAGVSGANVLTF
clone_size: .
cdr3_length: 17
v_call: TRBV6-6
d_call: TRBD2
j_call: TRBJ2-6

cdr3_nt: TGTGCCAGCAGTTGGACTGGCTCCACCGGGGAGCTGTTTTTT
cdr3_aa: CASSWTGSTGELFF
clone_size: .
cdr3_length: 14
v_call: TRBV6-2/TRBV6-3
d_call: .
j_call: TRBJ2-2

cdr3_nt: TGTGCCAGCAGTTCCCGGACGGATAATTCACCCCTCCACTTT
cdr3_aa: CASSSRTDNSPLHF
clone_size: few
cdr3_length: 14
v_call: TRBV28
d_call: .
j_call: TRBJ1-6

cdr3_nt: TGTGCCAGCTCACCAGGACAGATAGCAGATACGCAGTATTTT
cdr3_aa: CASSPGQIADTQYF
clone_size: .
cdr3_length: 14
v_call: TRBV18
d_call: .
j_call: TRBJ2-3

cdr3_nt: TGTGCCAGCAGCCAAGCATCGTCCGGGAGGGCCATCGCCGGGGAGCTGTTTTTT
cdr3_aa: CASSQASSGRAIAGELFF
clone_size: few
cdr3_length: 18
v_call: TRBV3-1
d_call: TRBD2
j_call: TRBJ2-2

cdr3_nt: TGTGCCAGCAGCCGGGGTGGAGGTTTGGGCACAGATACGCAGTATTTT
cdr3_aa: CASSRGGGLGTDTQYF
clone_size: .
cdr3_length: 16
v_call: TRBV5-5
d_call: .
j_call: TRBJ2-3

cdr3_nt: TGTGCCACCAGTGATTCCGGACAGTCGTCCGACGAGCAGTACTTC
cdr3_aa: CATSDSGQSSDEQYF
clone_size: few
cdr3_length: 15
v_call: TRBV24-1
d_call: .
j_call: TRBJ2-7

cdr3_nt: TGTGCCAGCAGCACCCGACAGGGAAGTGCTGAAGCTTTCTTT
cdr3_aa: CASSTRQGSAEAFF
clone_size: .
cdr3_length: 14
v_call: TRBV9
d_call: TRBD1
j_call: TRBJ1-1

cdr3_nt: TGTGCCAGCAGTTACTCGAGCGACACAGATACGCAGTATTTT
cdr3_aa: CASSYSSDTDTQYF
clone_size: few
cdr3_length: 14
v_call: TRBV6-6
d_call: .
j_call: TRBJ2-3

cdr3_nt: TGTGCCAGCAGTTACCCAGGGCGTGGCACTGAAGCTTTCTTT
cdr3_aa: CASSYPGRGTEAFF
clone_size: .
cdr3_length: 14
v_call: TRBV6-2/TRBV6-3
d_call: .
j_call: TRBJ1-1